Following are 25 T cell receptor beta chains from one sample sequenced in a study of shared clonotypes between healthy human individuals. Measured with immunoSEQ multiplex PCR; TCRdb has only the in-frame clones, and not every one. Of about a million clones listed, roughly 80% are singletons. Sequencing used memory CD4+ T cells from PBMCs. Indicated subset: CD45RA-negative fraction. The receptors were sampled from a man between 18 and 35 years old in good health. Some clones in this sample may be carry-over from other donors' samples.

The chain employs TRBV5-8 and TRBJ1-5; unclear D gene. This CDR3 contains 13 residues. CDR1 SGHTS and CDR2 YDEGEE come from the germline V gene. Trimming stripped 4 bases from V and 5 bases from J, with 10 bases between. The CDR3 is CASSLRPDQPQHF. The CDR3, as DNA: TGTGCCAGCAGCCTTAGACCCGATCAGCCCCAGCATTTT.

This clone was recorded many times. CDR3 in DNA: TGTGCCAGCAGCTTAACCCCGGGACTAGAGCAGTTCTTC. Its protein is CASSLTPGLEQFF. This chain uses TRBV7-3 with TRBJ2-1, with 7 bases that match TRBD2. The V and J ends lost 0 bases and 10 bases, in that order; junction bases with no gene match: 3. The CDR3 extends over 13 amino acids. Germline V CDR1 and CDR2: SGHTA, FQGTGA. The complete variable domain, with remaining parts taken from reference TRBV7-3 and TRBJ2-1, reads GAGVSQTPSNKVTEKGKYVELRCDPISGHTALYWYRQSLGQGPEFLIYFQGTGAADDSGLPNDRFFAVRPEGSVSTLKIQRTERGDSAVYLCASSLTPGLEQFFGPGTRLTVL.

The genes are TRBV25-1 and TRBJ1-5; D is uncertain. V was cut by 3 bases and J by 0 bases, with 9 bases left in between. Per the germline V gene, CDR1 is MGHDK and CDR2 is SYGVNS. This CDR3 contains 15 residues. Written as DNA, the CDR3 is TGTGCCAGCAGTGAGGAACGGAATAGCAATCAGCCCCAGCATTTT. This sequence encodes CASSEERNSNQPQHF. The full variable domain, its missing parts supplied by reference TRBV25-1 and TRBJ1-5, is EADIYQTPRYLVIGTGKKITLECSQTMGHDKMYWYQQDPGMELHLIHYSYGVNSTEKGDLSSESTVSRIRTEHFPLTLESARPSHTSQYLCASSEERNSNQPQHFGDGTRLSIL.

The chain has TRBV11-2 and TRBJ2-5; the match to TRBD1 covers 7 bases. V dropped 4 bases and J dropped 5; count of bases not matched to a gene: 4. In germline, CDR1 is SGHAT, CDR2 FQNNGV. CDR3 length: 13 residues. CDR3 DNA sequence: TGTGCCAGCAGCTCGGGACAGTGGGAGACCCAGTACTTC. It translates to CASSSGQWETQYF.

The chain has TRBV28 and TRBJ1-1, with 9 bases that match TRBD1. The J segment lost 11 bases and the V segment lost 4 bases, leaving 20 bases of the junction unmatched. Per the germline V gene, CDR1 is MDHEN and CDR2 is SYDVKM. This CDR3 comprises 17 residues. The CDR3 nucleotides are TGTGCCAGCAGTTCCCCGGGACAGGGTTGGGGAACCAATTGGGCTTTCTTT. It yields the protein CASSSPGQGWGTNWAFF.

Remarks on this clone: At the DNA level, this CDR3 is encoded by other sequences in the same sample as well. The rearrangement joins TRBV7-9 to TRBJ2-3; D gene unclear. The germline CDR1 and CDR2 sequences are SEHNR and FQNEAQ (reference sequence). The V end was cut by 0 bases, the J end by 2 bases, with 6 bases between. The CDR3 has 14 residues. CDR3 amino acids: CASSLAGVTDTQYF. The DNA for the CDR3 is TGTGCCAGCAGCTTAGCAGGAGTCACAGATACGCAGTATTTT.

CDR3: CASIGDRNTYGYTF. Here the CDR3 DNA reads TGTGCCAGCATCGGGGACAGGAATACCTATGGCTACACCTTC. The chain employs TRBV7-9 and TRBJ1-2, with 8 bases matching TRBD1. Unmatched junction bases numbered 8, after V lost 7 bases and J lost 4 bases. Germline CDR1 and CDR2: SEHNR and FQNEAQ (reference sequence). This CDR3 has 14 amino acids.

Notes on this clone: One base away lies a much larger clone, so this may be a sequencing read error. The chain recombines TRBV11-2 with TRBJ1-1, with TRBD1 as a possible D gene (6 bases). Trimming pared 6 bases from V and 1 base from J, leaving 9 bases between. Germline CDR1 is SGHAT and CDR2 is FQNNGV. The CDR3 totals 13 residues. The DNA of the CDR3 is TGTGCCAGCAGGAGACAGGCGAACACTGAAGCTTTCTTT. Its translation: CASRRQANTEAFF. Combining the CDR3 with reference TRBV11-2 and TRBJ1-1 gives the whole variable domain EAGVAQSPRYKIIEKRQSVAFWCNPISGHATLYWYQQILGQGPKLLIQFQNNGVVDDSQLPKDRFSAERLKGVDSTLKIQPAKLEDSAVYLCASRRQANTEAFFGQGTRLTVV.

Here the CDR3 DNA reads TGTGCCAGTAGAGTTGCCAGGGGGCCCTACGAGCAGTACTTC. Translation gives CASRVARGPYEQYF. The rearrangement joins TRBV19 to TRBJ2-7, with TRBD1 identical over 8 bases. Germline V gene sequence: CDR1 LNHDA, CDR2 SQIVND (reference sequence). The junction had 6 bases not matched to a gene; V was cut back by 6 bases and J by 2 bases. This CDR3 is 14 amino acids long.

CDR3 nucleotides: TGTGCCAGCAGCTTGAAGTCCTCCTACGAGCAGTACTTC. It is translated as CASSLKSSYEQYF. This chain connects TRBV5-4 to TRBJ2-7; D gene ambiguous. Germline CDR1 is SGHNT and CDR2 is YYREEE (reference sequence). The V and J ends lost 1 base and 0 bases respectively, with 5 bases between them. The CDR3 consists of 13 residues.

The J gene is TRBJ1-6, the V gene TRBV28; D call uncertain. V shed 6 bases and J shed 0 bases, with 6 bases lying between them. There are 14 residues in the CDR3. Germline CDR1 is MDHEN and CDR2 is SYDVKM. CDR3 sequence reads: CASSLSSYNSPLHF. DNA of the CDR3: TGTGCCAGCAGCCTGAGCTCCTATAATTCACCCCTCCACTTT.

A few counts support this clone. The chain links TRBV4-3 to TRBJ2-5, with 7 bases lining up with TRBD1. CDR1 is LGHNA and CDR2 is YSLEER in the germline V gene. There are 15 residues in the CDR3. V lost 2 bases to trimming and J lost 1 base; unmatched junction nucleotides: 4. The CDR3 reads CASSQRTGPQETQYF. Written as DNA, the CDR3 is TGCGCCAGCAGCCAACGGACAGGCCCCCAAGAGACCCAGTACTTC.

V is TRBV7-9 and J is TRBJ2-7; 8 nucleotides agree with TRBD2. The germline gives CDR1 SEHNR, CDR2 FQNEAQ (reference sequence). CDR3 length: 15 residues. V gave up 2 bases and J gave up 0 bases; unmatched junction bases: 3. In DNA form, the CDR3 reads TGTGCCAGCAGCTTAACAGGGACTAGCTCCTACGAGCAGTACTTC. This sequence encodes CASSLTGTSSYEQYF.

The chain carries TRBV9 and TRBJ2-3; 14 bases are a match to TRBD2. The CDR3 covers 17 residues. J was trimmed by 2 bases and V by 4 bases; bases with no gene match: 6. CDR1 is SGDLS, CDR2 YYNGEE, per germline. CDR3 in amino acids: CASSPGLAGGVTDTQYF. The CDR3, as DNA: TGTGCCAGCAGCCCCGGACTAGCGGGAGGTGTCACAGATACGCAGTATTTT.

This sequence joins TRBV19 and TRBJ2-3, with 11 positions matching TRBD2. The germline V gene has CDR1 LNHDA and CDR2 SQIVND (reference sequence). The CDR3 is made up of 15 amino acids. V lost 5 bases to trimming and J lost 4 bases; unmatched junction nucleotides: 5. The CDR3 reads CASSPTSGIPDTQYF. CDR3 bases: TGTGCCAGTAGTCCGACTAGCGGGATACCAGATACGCAGTATTTT. Full variable domain (missing parts from reference TRBV19 and TRBJ2-3): DGGITQSPKYLFRKEGQNVTLSCEQNLNHDAMYWYRQDPGQGLRLIYYSQIVNDFQKGDIAEGYSVSREKKESFPLTVTSAQKNPTAFYLCASSPTSGIPDTQYFGPGTRLTVL.

The table lists this clone with many counts. V gene TRBV7-2 combines with J gene TRBJ2-3; 8 bases are a match to TRBD2. V was clipped by 1 base and J by 5 bases; unmatched bases: 8. The CDR3 loop spans 16 amino acids. Germline V CDR1 and CDR2: SGHTA, FQGNSA. CDR3 sequence (DNA): TGTGCCAGCAGCTTAGTAGTCGGGAGGGCCGTAGATACGCAGTATTTT. Amino acids: CASSLVVGRAVDTQYF.

The gene calls are TRBV5-1 and TRBJ2-3; 7 bases map to TRBD1. The J segment lost 1 base and the V segment lost 7 bases, leaving 9 bases of the junction unmatched. CDR1 is SGHRS, CDR2 YFSETQ, per germline. This CDR3 contains 15 residues. The CDR3 sequence: CASRNTGEGTDTQYF. The CDR3 DNA sequence: TGCGCCAGCCGGAACACAGGGGAAGGCACAGATACGCAGTATTTT.

A note on this clone: A far larger clone is only one base removed, so a read error is likely. Other DNA sequences in the same sample also yield this CDR3. V usage is TRBV7-9 and J usage is TRBJ1-4, with 9 bases identical to TRBD1. CDR3 length equals 14 residues. Trimming removed 3 bases from V and 5 bases from J; junction bases left unmatched: 1. CDR1 and CDR2 (germline): SEHNR, FQNEAQ (reference sequence). In nucleotides, the CDR3 is TGTGCCAGCAGCTTGGGACAGGGCAATGAAAAACTGTTTTTT. Encoded protein: CASSLGQGNEKLFF.

This chain uses TRBV18 with TRBJ2-2; tentatively, D is TRBD2 (6 bases). Trimming removed 6 bases at V and 4 bases at J, with 15 bases between. CDR3 length: 15 residues. CDR1 and CDR2 from the germline V gene are KGHSH and LQKENI. The CDR3 DNA follows: TGTGCCAGCTCCCCGACTGTGGGGGGCACCGGGGAGCTGTTTTTT. This sequence encodes CASSPTVGGTGELFF.

The genes are TRBV6-6 and TRBJ1-2; 7 bases fit TRBD1. Germline values: CDR1 MNHNY, CDR2 SVGAGI (reference sequence). Trimming took 0 bases from V and 12 from J; bases not matched to a gene: 10. The CDR3 is made up of 14 amino acids. The CDR3 coding sequence is TGTGCCAGCAGTTACTCGGGACAGAATAGTATCCACACCTTC. This translates into CASSYSGQNSIHTF.

Comment on this clone: This sample includes further DNA sequences coding for the same CDR3. The J gene is TRBJ1-4, the V gene TRBV5-1, with 7 bases identical to TRBD1. The CDR3 loop spans 14 amino acids. V was clipped by 0 bases and J by 8 bases; unmatched bases: 4. Germline CDR1 is SGHRS and CDR2 is YFSETQ. This CDR3 is CASSLDRGGEKLFF. CDR3 nucleotide sequence: TGCGCCAGCAGCTTGGACAGGGGAGGCGAAAAACTGTTTTTT.

This rearrangement joins TRBV5-1 to TRBJ2-1, with unresolved D. Germline-derived CDR1 and CDR2 are SGHRS and YFSETQ. Trimming removed 0 bases at V and 1 base at J, with 8 bases between. The CDR3 has 15 residues. This chain's CDR3 is CASSLDAASYNEQFF. The CDR3 DNA reads as TGCGCCAGCAGCTTGGACGCGGCATCCTACAATGAGCAGTTCTTC.

The chain carries TRBV6-5 and TRBJ2-7; D is unclear. The CDR3 totals 11 residues. V was cut by 6 bases and J by 3 bases, with 6 bases left in between. Germline assignment: CDR1 MNHEY and CDR2 SVGAGI. The CDR3 reads CASRGHYEQYF. In nucleotides, the CDR3 is TGTGCCAGCAGGGGTCACTACGAGCAGTACTTC.

The J gene is TRBJ2-7, the V gene TRBV28, with D possibly TRBD1 on 6 matching bases. Germline lookup yields CDR1 MDHEN and CDR2 SYDVKM. Trimming removed 5 bases at V and 12 bases at J, with 14 bases between. The CDR3 is 11 amino acids. The DNA of the CDR3 is TGTGCCAGCAGTGACGGGACCAGGGGGTACTTC. Protein sequence: CASSDGTRGYF.

This clone was detected only once. V and J are TRBV6-5 and TRBJ2-2; 11 nucleotides line up with TRBD1. The junction had 8 bases not matched to a gene; V was cut back by 8 bases and J by 6 bases. This CDR3 has 15 amino acids. The germline V gene encodes CDR1 MNHEY and CDR2 SVGAGI. The CDR3 DNA follows: TGTGCCAGCTCTTGGACAGGGGGCGCGTCCGGGGAGCTGTTTTTT. This gives the protein CASSWTGGASGELFF.